This T cell receptor (beta chain) was documented in a study of blood T cell repertoires in COVID-19. Authors' processing steps: Reference gene primer amplification gave estimated nucleated cell counts. The table came from immunoSEQ multiplex PCR; TCRdb's copy has only in-frame clones and leaves some out. For V, J and clone size, that table is used; D and trimming come from the DNA. Of roughly 400,000 clones listed, about 88% were seen once; the top ten hold approximately 1.3%. This CDR3 region has 16 residues. The V segment lost 7 bases and the J segment 4 bases; nucleotides outside the gene matches: 9. Looked up from germline, CDR1 is MDHEN and CDR2 is SYDVKM.

The clonotype originates from a woman under 30 who had been exposed to COVID-19. Sequencing was carried out using PBMCs or T cells enriched from blood (not recorded which). This sequence joins TRBV28 and TRBJ2-1; 11 bases are shared with TRBD2. CDR3 sequence: CASKFPGTSGYNEQFF. CDR3 DNA sequence: TGTGCCAGCAAGTTTCCCGGGACTAGCGGTTACAATGAGCAGTTCTTC.